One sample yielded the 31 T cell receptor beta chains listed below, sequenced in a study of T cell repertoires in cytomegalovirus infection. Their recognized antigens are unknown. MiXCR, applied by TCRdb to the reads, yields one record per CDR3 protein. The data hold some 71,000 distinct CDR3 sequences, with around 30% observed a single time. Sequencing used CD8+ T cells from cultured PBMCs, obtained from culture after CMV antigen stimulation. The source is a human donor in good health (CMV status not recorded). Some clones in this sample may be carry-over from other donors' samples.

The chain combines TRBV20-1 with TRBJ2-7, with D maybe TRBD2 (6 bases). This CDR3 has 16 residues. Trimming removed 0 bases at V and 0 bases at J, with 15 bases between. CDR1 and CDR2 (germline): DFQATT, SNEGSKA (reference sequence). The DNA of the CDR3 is TGCAGTGCTAGAGATCGAGGAGGGATTGTCTCCTACGAGCAGTACTTC. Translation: CSARDRGGIVSYEQYF.

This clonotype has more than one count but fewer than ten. Written as DNA, the CDR3 is TGTGCCAGCAGTCATAGACAGGGGGCTGATAGGGAGACCCAGTACTTC. Encoded protein: CASSHRQGADRETQYF. The chain is built from TRBV28 and TRBJ2-5; 10 bases are a match to TRBD1. The CDR3 contains 16 residues. The V gene's germline CDR1 is MDHEN and CDR2 SYDVKM. V lost 5 bases, J lost 5 bases, and 11 bases stayed unmatched.

CDR3 coding DNA: TGTGCCTGGAGTGTAGGCGGGAAAGACGAGCAGTACTTC. It specifies CAWSVGGKDEQYF. V usage is TRBV30 and J usage is TRBJ2-7; a weak D match, TRBD2 (6 bases). The CDR3 has 13 amino acids. V dropped 0 bases and J dropped 5 bases, with 11 bases sitting between them. Germline loops: CDR1 GTSNPN, CDR2 SVGIG (reference sequence).

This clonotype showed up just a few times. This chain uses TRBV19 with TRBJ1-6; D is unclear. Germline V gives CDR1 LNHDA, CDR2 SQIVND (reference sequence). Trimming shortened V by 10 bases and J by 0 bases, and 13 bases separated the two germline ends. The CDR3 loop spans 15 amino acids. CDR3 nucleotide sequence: TGTGCCAACATCGAGTGGGGCTCCTATAATTCACCCCTCCACTTT. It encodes CANIEWGSYNSPLHF.

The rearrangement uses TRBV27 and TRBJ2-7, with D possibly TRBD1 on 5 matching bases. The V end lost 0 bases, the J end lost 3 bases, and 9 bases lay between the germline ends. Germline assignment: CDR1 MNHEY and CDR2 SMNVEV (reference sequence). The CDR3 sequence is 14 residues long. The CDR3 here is CASSLSVTGYEQYF. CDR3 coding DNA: TGTGCCAGCAGTTTATCGGTAACAGGCTACGAGCAGTACTTC.

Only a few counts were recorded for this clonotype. The chain's CDR3 is CASSVEDSSYNEQFF. DNA for the CDR3: TGTGCCAGCAGCGTAGAAGATAGCTCCTACAATGAGCAGTTCTTC. V gene TRBV9 combines with J gene TRBJ2-1; D call uncertain. Germline CDR1 and CDR2: SGDLS and YYNGEE. The CDR3 sequence is 15 residues long. The V end lost 0 bases, the J end lost 0 bases, and 7 bases lay between the germline ends. The full variable domain, completed using reference TRBV9 and TRBJ2-1, is DSGVTQTPKHLITATGQRVTLRCSPRSGDLSVYWYQQSLDQGLQFLIQYYNGEERAKGNILERFSAQQFPDLHSELNLSSLELGDSALYFCASSVEDSSYNEQFFGPGTRLTVL.

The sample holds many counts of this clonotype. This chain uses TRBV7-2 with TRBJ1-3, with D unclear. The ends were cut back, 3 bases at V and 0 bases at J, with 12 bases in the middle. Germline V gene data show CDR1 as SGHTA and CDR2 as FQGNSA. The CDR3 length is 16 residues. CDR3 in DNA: TGTGCCAGCAGCTTTCAACGAAAACTCTCTGGAAACACCATATATTTT. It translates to CASSFQRKLSGNTIYF.

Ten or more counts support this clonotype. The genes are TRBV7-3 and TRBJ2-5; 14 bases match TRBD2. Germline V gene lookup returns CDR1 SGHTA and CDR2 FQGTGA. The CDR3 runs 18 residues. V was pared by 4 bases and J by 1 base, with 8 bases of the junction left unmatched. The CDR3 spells CASSSGLAGALGQETQYF. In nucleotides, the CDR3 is TGTGCCAGCAGCTCGGGACTAGCGGGGGCTCTTGGCCAAGAGACCCAGTACTTC.

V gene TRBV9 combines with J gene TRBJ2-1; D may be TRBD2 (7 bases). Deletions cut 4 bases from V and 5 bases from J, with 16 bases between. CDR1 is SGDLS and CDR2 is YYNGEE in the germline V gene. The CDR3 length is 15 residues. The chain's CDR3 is CASSTRRGGDNEQFF. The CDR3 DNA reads TGTGCCAGCAGCACCCGTAGGGGGGGGGACAATGAGCAGTTCTTC.

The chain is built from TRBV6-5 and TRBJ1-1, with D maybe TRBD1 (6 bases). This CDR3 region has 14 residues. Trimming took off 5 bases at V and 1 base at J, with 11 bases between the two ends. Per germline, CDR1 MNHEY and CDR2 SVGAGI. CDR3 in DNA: TGTGCCAGCAGTCAGAGGACAGAGAACACTGAAGCTTTCTTT. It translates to CASSQRTENTEAFF.

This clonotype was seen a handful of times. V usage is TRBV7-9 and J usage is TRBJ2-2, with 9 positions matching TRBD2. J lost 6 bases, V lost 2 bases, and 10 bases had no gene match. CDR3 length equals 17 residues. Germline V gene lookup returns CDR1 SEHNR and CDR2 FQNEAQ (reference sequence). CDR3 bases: TGTGCCAGCAGCTTAAGTATCGGCGGGAGGGCCGCCGGGGAGCTGTTTTTT. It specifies CASSLSIGGRAAGELFF.

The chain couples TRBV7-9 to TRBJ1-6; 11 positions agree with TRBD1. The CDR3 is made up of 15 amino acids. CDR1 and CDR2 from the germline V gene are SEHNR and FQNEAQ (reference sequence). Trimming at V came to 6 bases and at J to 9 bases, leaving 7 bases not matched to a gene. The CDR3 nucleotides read TGTGCCAGCAGGGACGGGGGACAGGGGGGTTCACCCCTCCACTTT. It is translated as CASRDGGQGGSPLHF.

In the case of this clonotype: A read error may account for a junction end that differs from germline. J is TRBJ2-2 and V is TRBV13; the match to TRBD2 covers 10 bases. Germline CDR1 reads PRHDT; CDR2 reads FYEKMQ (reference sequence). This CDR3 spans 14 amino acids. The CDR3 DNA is TGTGCCAGCACTAGCGGGGGCAACAACGGGGAGCTGTTTTTT. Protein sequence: CASTSGGNNGELFF.

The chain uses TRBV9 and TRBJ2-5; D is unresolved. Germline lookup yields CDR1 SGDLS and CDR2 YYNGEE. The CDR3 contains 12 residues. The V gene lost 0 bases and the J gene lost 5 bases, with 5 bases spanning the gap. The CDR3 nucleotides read TGTGCCAGCAGCGTAGGGGCGGAGACCCAGTACTTC. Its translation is CASSVGAETQYF.

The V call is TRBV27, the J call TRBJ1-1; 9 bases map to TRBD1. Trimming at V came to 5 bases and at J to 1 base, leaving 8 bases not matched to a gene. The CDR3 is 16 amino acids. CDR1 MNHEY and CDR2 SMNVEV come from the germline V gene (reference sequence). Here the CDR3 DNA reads TGTGCCAGCAGTCTACTGCCGGGACAGGGGAACACTGAAGCTTTCTTT. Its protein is CASSLLPGQGNTEAFF.

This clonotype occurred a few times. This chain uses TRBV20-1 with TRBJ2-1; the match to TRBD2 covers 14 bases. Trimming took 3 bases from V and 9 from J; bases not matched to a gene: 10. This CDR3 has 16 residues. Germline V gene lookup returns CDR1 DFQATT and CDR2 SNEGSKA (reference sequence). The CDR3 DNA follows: TGCAGTGCTAGGATTCGACTAGCGGGGGGGCCAAGTGAGCAGTTCTTC. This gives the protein CSARIRLAGGPSEQFF.

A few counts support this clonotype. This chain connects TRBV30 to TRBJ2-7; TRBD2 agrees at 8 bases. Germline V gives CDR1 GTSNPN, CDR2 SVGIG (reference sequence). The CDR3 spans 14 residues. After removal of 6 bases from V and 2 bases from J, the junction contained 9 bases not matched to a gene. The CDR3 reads CACEEAGVTYEQYF. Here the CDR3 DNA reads TGTGCCTGCGAGGAAGCGGGAGTCACCTACGAGCAGTACTTC.

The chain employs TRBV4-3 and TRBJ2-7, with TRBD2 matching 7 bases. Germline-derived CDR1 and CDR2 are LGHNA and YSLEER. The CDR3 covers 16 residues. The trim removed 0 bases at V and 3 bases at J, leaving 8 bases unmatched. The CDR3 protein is CASSQDFPSGYYEQYF. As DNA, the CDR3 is TGCGCCAGCAGCCAAGATTTTCCTAGCGGCTACTACGAGCAGTACTTC.

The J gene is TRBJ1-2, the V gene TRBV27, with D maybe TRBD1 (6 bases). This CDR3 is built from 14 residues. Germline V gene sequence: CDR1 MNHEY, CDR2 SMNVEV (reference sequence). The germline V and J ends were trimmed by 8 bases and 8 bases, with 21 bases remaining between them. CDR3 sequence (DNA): TGTGCCAGCCCGGACCGAGGGGGTCTTTTCGGCTACACCTTC. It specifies CASPDRGGLFGYTF.

In nucleotides, the CDR3 is TGTGCCAGCCACACGAGGGGCGGCGGGGAGACCCAGTACTTC. This encodes CASHTRGGGETQYF. This chain links TRBV12-3 or TRBV12-4 with TRBJ2-5; possibly TRBD1 or TRBD2 for D (5 bases each). Trimming removed 8 bases at V and 5 bases at J, with 18 bases between. CDR3 length: 14 amino acids.

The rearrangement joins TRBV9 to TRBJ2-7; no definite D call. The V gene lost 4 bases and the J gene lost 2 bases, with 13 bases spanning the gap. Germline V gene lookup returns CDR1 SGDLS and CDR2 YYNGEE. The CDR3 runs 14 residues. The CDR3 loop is CASSPPAGAYEQYF. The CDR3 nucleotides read TGTGCCAGCAGCCCACCGGCAGGTGCCTACGAGCAGTACTTC. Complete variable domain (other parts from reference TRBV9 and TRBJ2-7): DSGVTQTPKHLITATGQRVTLRCSPRSGDLSVYWYQQSLDQGLQFLIQYYNGEERAKGNILERFSAQQFPDLHSELNLSSLELGDSALYFCASSPPAGAYEQYFGPGTRLTVT.

The CDR3: CASRKGGAEQYF. The CDR3 DNA is TGTGCCAGCAGAAAAGGGGGCGCCGAGCAGTACTTC. J is TRBJ2-7 and V is TRBV5-5; 7 positions match TRBD1. The CDR3 sequence is 12 residues long. The ends lost 5 bases at V and 6 bases at J; junction bases unmatched: 5. CDR1 SGHKS and CDR2 YYEKEE come from the germline V gene (reference sequence).

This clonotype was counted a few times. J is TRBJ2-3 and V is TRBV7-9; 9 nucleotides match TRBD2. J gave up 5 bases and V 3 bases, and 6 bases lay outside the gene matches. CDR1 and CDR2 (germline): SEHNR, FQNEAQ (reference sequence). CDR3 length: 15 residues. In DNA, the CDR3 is TGTGCCAGCAGCTTTTCGGGTAGCGGGAGAGATACGCAGTATTTT. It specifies CASSFSGSGRDTQYF.

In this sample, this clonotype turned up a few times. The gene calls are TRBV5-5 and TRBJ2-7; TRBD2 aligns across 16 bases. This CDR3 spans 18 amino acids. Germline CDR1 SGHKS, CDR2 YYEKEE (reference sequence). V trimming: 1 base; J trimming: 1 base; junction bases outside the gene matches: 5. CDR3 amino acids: CASSLTGLAGGPSYEQYF. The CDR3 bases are TGTGCCAGCAGCTTGACGGGACTAGCGGGGGGGCCGTCCTACGAGCAGTACTTC.

Written as DNA, the CDR3 is TGTGCCACCACGACAGGGTTGAATGAAAAACTGTTTTTT. This translates into CATTTGLNEKLFF. This chain links TRBV15 with TRBJ1-4; 7 nucleotides align to TRBD1. The CDR3 is made up of 13 amino acids. Per germline, CDR1 LNHNV and CDR2 YYDKDF (reference sequence). The junction had 4 bases not matched to a gene; V was cut back by 7 bases and J by 5 bases.

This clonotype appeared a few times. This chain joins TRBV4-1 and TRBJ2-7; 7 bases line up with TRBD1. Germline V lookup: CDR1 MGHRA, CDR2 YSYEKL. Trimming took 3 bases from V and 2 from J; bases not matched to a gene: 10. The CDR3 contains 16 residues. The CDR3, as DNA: TGCGCCAGCAGCCAGGGTTCCGACAGGGTTACCTACGAGCAGTACTTC. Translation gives CASSQGSDRVTYEQYF.

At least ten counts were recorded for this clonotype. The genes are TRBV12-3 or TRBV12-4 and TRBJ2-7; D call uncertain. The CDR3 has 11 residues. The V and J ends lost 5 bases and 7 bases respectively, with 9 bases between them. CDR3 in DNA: TGTGCCAGCAGTCTCCTCCCGGAGCAGTACTTC. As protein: CASSLLPEQYF.

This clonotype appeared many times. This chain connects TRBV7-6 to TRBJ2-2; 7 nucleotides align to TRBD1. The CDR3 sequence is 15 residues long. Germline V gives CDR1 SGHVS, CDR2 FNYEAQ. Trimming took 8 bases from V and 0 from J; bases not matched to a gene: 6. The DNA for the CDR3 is TGTGCCAGCGGGAGACAGGGTTCGAACACCGGGGAGCTGTTTTTT. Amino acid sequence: CASGRQGSNTGELFF. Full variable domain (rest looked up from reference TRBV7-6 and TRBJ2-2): GAGVSQSPRYKVTKRGQDVALRCDPISGHVSLYWYRQALGQGPEFLTYFNYEAQQDKSGLPNDRFSAERPEGSISTLTIQRTEQRDSAMYRCASGRQGSNTGELFFGEGSRLTVL.

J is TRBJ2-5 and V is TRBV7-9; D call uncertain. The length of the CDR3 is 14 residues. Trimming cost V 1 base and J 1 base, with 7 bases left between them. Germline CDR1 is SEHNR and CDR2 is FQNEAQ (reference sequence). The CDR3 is CASSLEQSQETQYF. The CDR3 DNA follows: TGTGCCAGCAGCTTAGAGCAATCCCAAGAGACCCAGTACTTC.

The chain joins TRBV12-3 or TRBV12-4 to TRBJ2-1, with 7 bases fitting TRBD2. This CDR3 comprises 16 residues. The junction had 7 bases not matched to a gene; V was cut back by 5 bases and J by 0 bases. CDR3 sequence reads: CASSPGGGSSYNEQFF. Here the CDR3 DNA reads TGTGCCAGCAGTCCCGGGGGAGGGAGCTCCTACAATGAGCAGTTCTTC.

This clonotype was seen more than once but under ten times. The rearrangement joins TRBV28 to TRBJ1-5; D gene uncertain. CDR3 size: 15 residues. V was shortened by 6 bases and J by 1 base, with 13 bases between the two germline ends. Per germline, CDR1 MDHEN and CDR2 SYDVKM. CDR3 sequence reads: CASRDDRGSNQPQHF. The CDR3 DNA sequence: TGTGCCAGCAGGGATGACCGCGGCAGCAATCAGCCCCAGCATTTT.